A single sample is the source of the 21 T cell receptor beta chains below, sequenced in a study of T cell repertoires in cytomegalovirus infection. MiXCR, run by TCRdb on the reads, gives a single entry per CDR3 protein. The data contain some 110,000 distinct CDR3 sequences, 25% to 35% of them singletons. These receptors have no identified antigens. Sequencing was performed on CD8+ T cells from cultured PBMCs, taken from culture after CMV antigen stimulation. The receptors stem from a human donor in good health (CMV status not recorded). Some clones in this sample may be carry-over from other donors' samples.

This clonotype was recorded once. CDR3 sequence: CASSYPPGLAGGTDTQYF. The DNA for the CDR3 is TGTGCCAGCAGTTACCCACCGGGACTAGCGGGGGGCACAGATACGCAGTATTTT. The V and J genes are TRBV6-6 and TRBJ2-3; 14 nucleotides align to TRBD2. Germline V CDR1 and CDR2: MNHNY, SVGAGI (reference sequence). Germline trimming cut 2 bases from V and 1 base from J; bases unmatched to any gene: 5. This CDR3 contains 18 residues.

The genes are TRBV4-3 and TRBJ2-1, with D maybe TRBD2 (7 bases). Germline V gene lookup returns CDR1 LGHNA and CDR2 YSLEER. The CDR3 has 18 amino acids. V shed 0 bases and J shed 6 bases, with 21 bases lying between them. The CDR3 DNA follows: TGCGCCAGCAGCCAAGACCCATCTCTCCCGGGGGGCGGCAATGAGCAGTTCTTC. Its translation: CASSQDPSLPGGGNEQFF.

CDR3 amino acids: CASGSGELFF. The CDR3 DNA sequence: TGTGCCAGCGGGTCCGGGGAGCTGTTTTTT. The chain couples TRBV7-6 to TRBJ2-2; D ambiguous. Germline CDR1 is SGHVS and CDR2 is FNYEAQ. The CDR3 totals 10 residues. V lost 8 bases and J lost 6, with 4 bases in between.

The rearrangement links TRBV5-1 to TRBJ2-3; no reliable D call. Germline CDR1 and CDR2: SGHRS and YFSETQ. The CDR3 consists of 13 residues. Trimming took 3 bases from V and 2 from J, leaving 7 bases between them. For the CDR3, the DNA is TGCGCCAGCAGCTCCGGAGTCACAGATACGCAGTATTTT. It encodes CASSSGVTDTQYF.

The rearrangement links TRBV6-1 to TRBJ1-5; 10 nucleotides match TRBD1. Germline V CDR1 and CDR2: MNHNS, SASEGT. The V gene end was trimmed by 7 bases and the J gene end by 0 bases; junction bases not matched to a gene: 9. The length of the CDR3 is 17 residues. The CDR3 DNA reads TGTGCCAGCATCCCTATGGACAGGGGGTATAGCAATCAGCCCCAGCATTTT. Its translation: CASIPMDRGYSNQPQHF.

This rearrangement joins TRBV11-1 to TRBJ1-3; the D is unclear. Germline CDR1 reads SGHAT; CDR2 reads FQDESV (reference sequence). V was pared by 3 bases and J by 5 bases, with 17 bases between. The CDR3 has 16 amino acids. Here the CDR3 reads CASSFLIPDGRNTIYF. CDR3 bases: TGTGCCAGCAGCTTTCTCATCCCCGACGGACGAAACACCATATATTTT.

The CDR3 coding sequence is TGTGCCAGCAGCGCTGACAGGGGGATTACAACTAATGAAAAACTGTTTTTT. Translated: CASSADRGITTNEKLFF. The gene calls are TRBV7-9 and TRBJ1-4, with 9 bases fitting TRBD1. The V and J ends lost 5 bases and 0 bases, in that order; junction bases with no gene match: 7. Per the germline V gene, CDR1 is SEHNR and CDR2 is FQNEAQ (reference sequence). The CDR3 totals 17 residues.

The rearrangement links TRBV5-1 to TRBJ2-1; the D gene is possibly TRBD1 (6 bases). The length of the CDR3 is 17 residues. The V gene lost 3 bases and the J gene lost 4 bases, with 20 bases spanning the gap. The V gene's germline CDR1 is SGHRS and CDR2 YFSETQ. The CDR3 DNA follows: TGCGCCAGCAGCTCTGACCTCGGGACAAGACTTTACAATGAGCAGTTCTTC. It is translated as CASSSDLGTRLYNEQFF.

The J gene is TRBJ1-6, the V gene TRBV2; unclear D gene. The CDR3 contains 13 residues. Germline loops: CDR1 SNHLY, CDR2 FYNNEI. V was shortened by 4 bases and J by 7 bases, with 8 bases between the two germline ends. CDR3 bases: TGTGCCAGCAGTGGCCCCAAGAATTCACCCCTCCACTTT. This gives the protein CASSGPKNSPLHF.

This clonotype was observed a few times. The J gene is TRBJ2-7, the V gene TRBV29-1; D ambiguous. Trimming cost V 0 bases and J 7 bases, with 7 bases left between them. From germline, CDR1 is SQVTM and CDR2 ANQGSEA. This CDR3 is built from 11 residues. The CDR3 DNA reads TGCAGCGTTGAAGATGGACGGGAGCAGTACTTC. Its protein product is CSVEDGREQYF.

This clonotype was observed a few times. The chain uses TRBV11-2 and TRBJ2-3; D may be TRBD2 (5 bases). The CDR3 runs to 15 residues. Trimming removed 5 bases at V and 2 bases at J, with 14 bases between. Germline V gene data show CDR1 as SGHAT and CDR2 as FQNNGV. The CDR3: CASSTQRTYTDTQYF. The CDR3, as DNA: TGTGCCAGCAGCACCCAGCGGACGTACACAGATACGCAGTATTTT. The full variable domain, completed using reference TRBV11-2 and TRBJ2-3, is EAGVAQSPRYKIIEKRQSVAFWCNPISGHATLYWYQQILGQGPKLLIQFQNNGVVDDSQLPKDRFSAERLKGVDSTLKIQPAKLEDSAVYLCASSTQRTYTDTQYFGPGTRLTVL.

This chain joins TRBV3-1 and TRBJ2-1; D perhaps matches TRBD2 (7 bases). Between the trimmed V and J ends, which lost 0 bases and 2 bases, there was a span of 17 bases. Germline CDR1 is LGHDT and CDR2 is YNNKEL (reference sequence). This CDR3 region has 18 residues. The chain's CDR3 is CASSQEGYGGLTYNEQFF. The CDR3, as DNA: TGTGCCAGCAGCCAAGAGGGTTACGGGGGGCTGACCTACAATGAGCAGTTCTTC.

This sequence joins TRBV27 and TRBJ1-5; D is possibly TRBD1 (5 bases). This CDR3 has 14 amino acids. The V gene's germline CDR1 is MNHEY and CDR2 SMNVEV (reference sequence). V was trimmed by 3 bases and J by 5 bases, leaving 11 bases between them. The CDR3 DNA reads TGTGCCAGCAGTTTTGGGGGAGAGGATCAGCCCCAGCATTTT. This translates into CASSFGGEDQPQHF.

This clonotype was picked up a small number of times. J is TRBJ2-3 and V is TRBV7-2; D may be TRBD2 (6 bases). The CDR3 totals 13 residues. In germline, CDR1 is SGHTA, CDR2 FQGNSA. V lost 5 bases and J lost 7, with 13 bases in between. CDR3 nucleotides: TGTGCCAGCAGCAATAGACTAGACTATACGCAGTATTTT. Protein sequence: CASSNRLDYTQYF.

This sequence joins TRBV7-2 and TRBJ1-1; the match to TRBD1 covers 7 bases. This CDR3 comprises 16 residues. Trimming at V came to 5 bases and at J to 1 base, leaving 10 bases not matched to a gene. Germline V lookup: CDR1 SGHTA, CDR2 FQGNSA. The CDR3 spells CASSQNPGQKNTEAFF. In DNA, the CDR3 is TGTGCCAGCAGCCAAAACCCGGGACAGAAGAACACTGAAGCTTTCTTT.

This chain links TRBV19 with TRBJ1-1, with D possibly being TRBD1 (6 bases). Germline CDR1 and CDR2: LNHDA and SQIVND (reference sequence). Deletions cut 7 bases from V and 0 bases from J, with 12 bases between. The CDR3 contains 14 residues. The CDR3 DNA reads TGTGCCAGTAAGGAGGGGGGGTTGAACACTGAAGCTTTCTTT. Protein sequence: CASKEGGLNTEAFF. Variable domain in full (rest from reference TRBV19 and TRBJ1-1): DGGITQSPKYLFRKEGQNVTLSCEQNLNHDAMYWYRQDPGQGLRLIYYSQIVNDFQKGDIAEGYSVSREKKESFPLTVTSAQKNPTAFYLCASKEGGLNTEAFFGQGTRLTVV.

The sample holds many counts of this clonotype. The rearrangement joins TRBV11-2 to TRBJ2-3, with 12 bases identical to TRBD2. V was clipped by 5 bases and J by 1 base; unmatched bases: 4. The length of the CDR3 is 16 residues. From germline, CDR1 is SGHAT and CDR2 FQNNGV. The CDR3 bases are TGTGCCAGCAGCGCCCGACTAGCGGGGGGCACAGATACGCAGTATTTT. Translated, it gives CASSARLAGGTDTQYF.

This clonotype was seen more than once but under ten times. The CDR3 sequence is CASSHFLAGGRQETQYF. CDR3 DNA: TGTGCCAGCAGCCACTTCTTGGCGGGGGGTCGCCAGGAGACCCAGTACTTC. The rearrangement links TRBV3-1 to TRBJ2-5, with 8 bases aligning to TRBD2. This CDR3 has 17 amino acids. Germline V CDR1 and CDR2: LGHDT, YNNKEL (reference sequence). Trimming cost V 3 bases and J 5 bases; bases outside gene matches: 14.

V is TRBV25-1 and J is TRBJ1-5; TRBD1 agrees at 11 bases. The germline V gene encodes CDR1 MGHDK and CDR2 SYGVNS. The ends lost 6 bases at V and 1 base at J; junction bases unmatched: 26. The CDR3 is 23 amino acids. CDR3 sequence (DNA): TGTGCCAGCAGCCCGAGGGGACAGGGGGAATCCTACGACGAAAGTGGAAGCAATCAGCCCCAGCATTTT. Translated, it gives CASSPRGQGESYDESGSNQPQHF.

The chain has TRBV9 and TRBJ2-5; D call uncertain. CDR3 length: 14 residues. CDR1 and CDR2 from the germline V gene are SGDLS and YYNGEE. V lost 0 bases and J lost 2, with 8 bases in between. The CDR3 nucleotides read TGTGCCAGCAGCGTAGATACAGAGCAAGAGACCCAGTACTTC. It encodes CASSVDTEQETQYF. The full variable domain, rest sourced from reference TRBV9 and TRBJ2-5, is DSGVTQTPKHLITATGQRVTLRCSPRSGDLSVYWYQQSLDQGLQFLIQYYNGEERAKGNILERFSAQQFPDLHSELNLSSLELGDSALYFCASSVDTEQETQYFGPGTRLLVL.

The rearrangement uses TRBV7-6 and TRBJ2-5, with 12 bases fitting TRBD2. Per the germline V gene, CDR1 is SGHVS and CDR2 is FNYEAQ. The ends lost 1 base at V and 5 bases at J; junction bases unmatched: 5. This CDR3 comprises 16 residues. CDR3 loop: CASSLVPSGGAETQYF. The CDR3 DNA is TGTGCCAGCAGCTTAGTGCCTAGCGGGGGGGCGGAGACCCAGTACTTC. Using reference TRBV7-6 and TRBJ2-5 for the parts outside the CDR3, the full variable domain is GAGVSQSPRYKVTKRGQDVALRCDPISGHVSLYWYRQALGQGPEFLTYFNYEAQQDKSGLPNDRFSAERPEGSISTLTIQRTEQRDSAMYRCASSLVPSGGAETQYFGPGTRLLVL.